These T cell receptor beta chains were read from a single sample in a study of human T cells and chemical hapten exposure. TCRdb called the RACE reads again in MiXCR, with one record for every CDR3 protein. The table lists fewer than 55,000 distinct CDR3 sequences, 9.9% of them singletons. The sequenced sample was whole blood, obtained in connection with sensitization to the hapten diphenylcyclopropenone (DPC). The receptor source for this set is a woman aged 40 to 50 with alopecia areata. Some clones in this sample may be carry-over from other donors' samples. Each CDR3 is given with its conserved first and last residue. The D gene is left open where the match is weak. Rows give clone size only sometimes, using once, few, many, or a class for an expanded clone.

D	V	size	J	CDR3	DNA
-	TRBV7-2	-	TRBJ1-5	CASSLWENQPQHF	TGTGCCAGCAGCTTATGGGAAAATCAGCCCCAGCATTTT
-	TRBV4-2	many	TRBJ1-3	CASRPSSGNTIYF	TGTGCCAGCCGACCGAGCTCTGGAAACACCATATATTTT
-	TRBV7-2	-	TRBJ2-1	CASSLKVGINEQFF	TGTGCCAGCAGCTTAAAGGTAGGAATTAATGAGCAGTTCTTC
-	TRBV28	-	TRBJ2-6	CATFTGANVLTF	TGTGCCACCTTTACTGGGGCCAACGTCCTGACTTTC
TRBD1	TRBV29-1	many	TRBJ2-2	CSVGQGYTGELFF	TGCAGCGTCGGACAGGGCTACACCGGGGAGCTGTTTTTT
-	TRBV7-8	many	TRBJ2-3	CASSALGDTDTQYF	TGTGCCAGCAGCGCACTGGGGGACACAGATACGCAGTATTTT
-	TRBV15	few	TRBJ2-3	CATSRDTDTQYF	TGTGCCACCAGCAGAGACACAGATACGCAGTATTTT
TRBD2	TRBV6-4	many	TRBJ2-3	CASSTSGGADTQYF	TGTGCCAGCAGTACTAGCGGGGGGGCAGATACGCAGTATTTT
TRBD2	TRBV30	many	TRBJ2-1	CAWSVERGEQFF	TGTGCCTGGAGTGTAGAGCGGGGTGAGCAGTTCTTC
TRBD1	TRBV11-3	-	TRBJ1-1	CASSKTGITEAFF	TGTGCCAGCAGCAAGACAGGGATCACTGAAGCTTTCTTT
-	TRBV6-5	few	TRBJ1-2	CASSWNPDYGYTF	TGTGCCAGCAGTTGGAATCCGGACTATGGCTACACCTTC
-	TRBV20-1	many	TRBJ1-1	CSALGPRRGNTEAFF	TGCAGTGCTCTCGGCCCCAGGAGGGGTAACACTGAAGCTTTCTTT
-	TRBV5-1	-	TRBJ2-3	CASRRRPDTQYF	TGCGCCAGCAGGCGGCGGCCAGATACGCAGTATTTT
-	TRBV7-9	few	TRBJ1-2	CASSRGDGYTF	TGTGCCAGCAGCCGGGGGGACGGCTACACCTTC
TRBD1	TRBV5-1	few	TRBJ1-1	CASSWTGAVSTEAFF	TGCGCCAGCAGCTGGACAGGGGCGGTGAGCACTGAAGCTTTCTTT
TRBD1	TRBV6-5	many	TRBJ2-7	CASSHAWDRVVVGAYEQYF	TGTGCCAGCAGTCACGCCTGGGACAGGGTCGTCGTGGGCGCCTACGAGCAGTACTTC
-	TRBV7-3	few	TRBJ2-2	CASSLTITGELFF	TGTGCCAGCAGCTTAACTATCACCGGGGAGCTGTTTTTT
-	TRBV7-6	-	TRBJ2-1	CASSLATGIYNEQFF	TGTGCCAGCAGCTTAGCAACAGGGATCTACAATGAGCAGTTCTTC
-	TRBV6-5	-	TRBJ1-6	CASSYSTGGEGSPLHF	TGTGCCAGCAGTTACTCTACCGGGGGCGAAGGTTCACCCCTCCACTTT
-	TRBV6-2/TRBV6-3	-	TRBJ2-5	CASSFSGTLEETQYF	TGTGCCAGCAGTTTTTCGGGGACACTAGAAGAGACCCAGTACTTC
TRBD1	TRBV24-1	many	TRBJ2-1	CATSRRDRDGYRQFF	TGTGCCACCAGTCGGAGGGACAGGGACGGCTACAGGCAGTTCTTC
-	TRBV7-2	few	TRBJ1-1	CASSLNGNTEALF	TGTGCCAGCAGCTTAAACGGGAACACTGAAGCTCTCTTT
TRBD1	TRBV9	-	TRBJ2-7	CASSVGLGTAYEQYF	TGTGCCAGCAGCGTGGGATTGGGGACAGCCTACGAGCAGTACTTC
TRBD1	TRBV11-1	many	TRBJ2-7	CASSYGQGPYEQYF	TGTGCCAGCAGTTACGGACAGGGACCCTACGAGCAGTACTTC
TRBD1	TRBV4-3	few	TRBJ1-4	CASSHLTGGGGDEKLFF	TGCGCCAGCAGCCACCTTACAGGGGGCGGAGGAGATGAAAAACTGTTTTTT
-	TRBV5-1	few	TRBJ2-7	CASSLLPYEQYF	TGCGCCAGCAGCTTGTTGCCCTACGAGCAGTACTTC
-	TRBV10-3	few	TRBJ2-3	CAISEADTQYF	TGTGCCATCAGTGAGGCAGATACGCAGTATTTT
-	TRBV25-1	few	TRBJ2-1	CASRGRAGDEQFF	TGTGCCAGCAGAGGGCGGGCCGGTGATGAGCAGTTCTTC
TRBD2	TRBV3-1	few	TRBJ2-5	CASSQASGLADFETQYF	TGTGCCAGCAGCCAAGCCTCCGGACTAGCGGATTTTGAGACCCAGTACTTC
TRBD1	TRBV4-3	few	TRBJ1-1	CASSLSQGYPEAFF	TGCGCCAGCAGCTTATCACAGGGGTACCCTGAAGCTTTCTTT
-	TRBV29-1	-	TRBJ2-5	CSVLRDKQETQYF	TGCAGCGTCCTCCGGGACAAACAAGAGACCCAGTACTTC
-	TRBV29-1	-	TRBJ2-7	CSVTDEGTYEQYF	TGCAGCGTTACTGACGAGGGGACCTACGAGCAGTACTTC
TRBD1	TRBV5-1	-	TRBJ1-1	CASSWGQLSMNTEAFF	TGCGCCAGCAGCTGGGGACAGCTCTCCATGAACACTGAAGCTTTCTTT
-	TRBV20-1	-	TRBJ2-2	CSALENTGELFF	TGCAGTGCGCTAGAAAACACCGGGGAGCTGTTTTTT
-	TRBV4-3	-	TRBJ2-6	CASSQEGPSGANVLTF	TGCGCCAGCAGCCAAGAAGGGCCCTCTGGGGCCAACGTCCTGACTTTC
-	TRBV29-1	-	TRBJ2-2	CSVEERSASSTGELFF	TGCAGCGTTGAAGAGAGGTCAGCATCGTCGACCGGGGAGCTGTTTTTT
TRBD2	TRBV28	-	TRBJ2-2	CASRRTSGGFSDTGELFF	TGTGCCAGCAGACGGACTAGCGGGGGTTTTTCGGACACCGGGGAGCTGTTTTTT
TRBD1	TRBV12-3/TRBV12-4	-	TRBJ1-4	CASSFYAGTGGEKLFF	TGTGCCAGCAGCTTTTACGCCGGGACAGGGGGGGAAAAACTGTTTTTT
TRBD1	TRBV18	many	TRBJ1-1	CASSPDRRAEAFF	TGTGCCAGCTCACCGGACAGGCGGGCTGAAGCTTTCTTT
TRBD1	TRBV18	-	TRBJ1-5	CASSPGTGGWPQHF	TGTGCCAGCTCACCGGGGACAGGGGGATGGCCCCAGCATTTT
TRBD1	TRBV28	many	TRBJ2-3	CASSYDRDTDTQYF	TGTGCCAGCAGTTACGACAGGGACACAGATACGCAGTATTTT
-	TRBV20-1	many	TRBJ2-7	CSARDLSYEQYF	TGCAGTGCTAGAGATCTCAGCTACGAGCAGTACTTC
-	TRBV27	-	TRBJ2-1	CASSPGTGAYNEQFF	TGTGCCAGCAGCCCCGGGACGGGTGCCTACAATGAGCAGTTCTTC
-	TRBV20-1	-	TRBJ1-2	CSALLPHNPYGYTF	TGCAGTGCCTTACTGCCGCATAATCCCTATGGCTACACCTTC
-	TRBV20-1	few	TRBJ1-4	CSARSMTAPTNEKLFF	TGCAGTGCTAGATCGATGACAGCCCCAACTAATGAAAAACTGTTTTTT
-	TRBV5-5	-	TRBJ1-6	CASSPTGGRNSPLHF	TGTGCCAGCAGTCCGACGGGGGGCAGGAATTCACCCCTCCACTTT
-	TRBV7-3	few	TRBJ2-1	CASSPDRYGNEQFF	TGTGCCAGCAGCCCGGATCGGTACGGGAATGAGCAGTTCTTC
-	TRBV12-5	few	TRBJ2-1	CASGPPQGNEQFF	TGTGCTAGTGGTCCACCACAGGGAAATGAGCAGTTCTTC
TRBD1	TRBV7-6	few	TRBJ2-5	CASSLDWGQGKTQYF	TGTGCCAGCAGCCTCGACTGGGGACAGGGAAAGACCCAGTACTTC